This T cell receptor beta chain comes out of a study of cytomegalovirus exposure and HLA in healthy donors. Study as a whole: Of all 370 or so donors who were genotyped, roughly 85% belonged to the Caucasian-associated ancestry cluster. General observations from the study: Across all donors, roughly uniform sequencing depth was an assumption of the presence/absence analyses. Highly shared sequence variants in one cluster were likely a sequencing artifact.

The study ran its PCR with 60 Vbeta and 13 Jbeta primers. The repertoire was sequenced with immunoSEQ multiplex PCR; TCRdb's copy has only in-frame clones and lacks some. The sample yields about 90,000 clones, 85% to 90% seen once. Germline loops: CDR1 MNHEY, CDR2 SMNVEV (reference sequence). V was trimmed by 2 bases and J by 0 bases, leaving 10 bases between them. The CDR3 totals 15 residues. Details on this clone: The target antigen is unknown.

This receptor was obtained from a man in his late teens or twenties in good health and CMV-seronegative. The V and J genes are TRBV27 and TRBJ1-1; unclear D gene. The source material was PBMCs. Here the CDR3 reads CASSLVRQLNTEAFF. CDR3 in DNA: TGTGCCAGCAGTTTAGTTCGCCAGTTGAACACTGAAGCTTTCTTT.